These T cell receptor beta chains were read from a single sample in a study of blood T cell repertoires in COVID-19. Only in-frame clones appear in the TCRdb table, and some are missing; sequencing was by immunoSEQ multiplex PCR. The sample has approximately 150,000 clones; roughly nine tenths are singletons. Sequencing used peripheral blood. These TCRs come from a woman between 70 and 85 years old with acute or convalescent COVID-19. Each CDR3 is given with its conserved first and last residue. A D gene is named only where the DNA matches it firmly. Clone size is stated in some rows and not others, as once, few, many or a class when expanded.

J gene | D gene | V gene | clone size | CDR3 DNA | CDR3 protein
TRBJ1-2 | TRBD1 | TRBV7-2 | NA | TGTGCCAGCAGCTTCCGGGACAGCCGAGTGTTCACCTTC | CASSFRDSRVFTF
TRBJ1-5 | TRBD1 | TRBV6-2/TRBV6-3 | NA | TGTGCCAGCAGTGACCCGACAGGGCGTAGCAATCAGCCCCAGCATTTT | CASSDPTGRSNQPQHF
TRBJ2-1 | TRBD1 | TRBV7-3 | NA | TGTGCCAGCAGCTCTCTCTTAGGGACAGGGGATAACAATGAGCAGTTCTTC | CASSSLLGTGDNNEQFF
TRBJ1-2 | NA | TRBV5-8 | once | TGTGCCAGCAGCCCAACCGGGACTGAGAGCTATGGCTACACCTTC | CASSPTGTESYGYTF
TRBJ1-2 | TRBD1 | TRBV6-4 | NA | TGTGCCAGCACCCCGGACAGGGGGGACTATGGCTACACCTTC | CASTPDRGDYGYTF
TRBJ1-6 | NA | TRBV18 | few | TGTGCCAGCTCGCAAAGGGGCCAGGGAGGCGATTCACCCCTCCACTTT | CASSQRGQGGDSPLHF
TRBJ1-2 | TRBD1 | TRBV4-3 | NA | TGCGCCAGCAGCCCGACCGGGACAGGAAACGGCTACACCTTC | CASSPTGTGNGYTF
TRBJ2-1 | TRBD2 | TRBV19 | NA | TGTGCCAGTAGTACAAAACTAGCGGGATTTGAGCAGTTCTTC | CASSTKLAGFEQFF
TRBJ1-5 | TRBD1 | TRBV4-1 | NA | TGCGCCAGCAGCCAAGGGGACAGGGCTCGGCAGCCCCAGCATTTT | CASSQGDRARQPQHF
TRBJ2-4 | NA | TRBV19 | NA | TGTGCCAGTATATCCCAGGGGGCCAAAAACATTCAGTACTTC | CASISQGAKNIQYF